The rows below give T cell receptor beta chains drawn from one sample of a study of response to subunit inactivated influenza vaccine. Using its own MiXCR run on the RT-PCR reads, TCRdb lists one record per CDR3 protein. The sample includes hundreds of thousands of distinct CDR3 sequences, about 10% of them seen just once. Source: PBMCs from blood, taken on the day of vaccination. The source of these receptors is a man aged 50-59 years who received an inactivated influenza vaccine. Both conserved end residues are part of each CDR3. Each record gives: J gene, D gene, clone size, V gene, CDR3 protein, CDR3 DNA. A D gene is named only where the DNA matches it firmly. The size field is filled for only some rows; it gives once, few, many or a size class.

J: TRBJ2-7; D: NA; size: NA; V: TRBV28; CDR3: CASTEERTSYEQYF; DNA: TGTGCCAGCACCGAGGAACGGACCTCCTACGAGCAGTACTTC
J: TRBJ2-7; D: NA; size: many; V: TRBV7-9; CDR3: CASSPLGNRNEQYF; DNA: TGTGCCAGCAGCCCACTGGGAAACAGGAACGAGCAGTACTTC
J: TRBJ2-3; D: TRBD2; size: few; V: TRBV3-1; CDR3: CASSPVGGDTQYF; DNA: TGTGCCAGCAGCCCTGTGGGAGGGGATACGCAGTATTTT
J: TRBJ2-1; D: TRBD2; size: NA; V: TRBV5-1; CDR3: CASSWEPGLAGGRNNEQFF; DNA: TGCGCCAGCAGCTGGGAACCCGGACTAGCGGGGGGGCGAAACAATGAGCAGTTCTTC
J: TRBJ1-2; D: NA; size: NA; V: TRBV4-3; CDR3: CASSYISNYGYTF; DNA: TGCGCCAGCAGCTATATCTCCAACTATGGCTACACCTTC
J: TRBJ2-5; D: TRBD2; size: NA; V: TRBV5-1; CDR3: CASSLVASGGALQETQYF; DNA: TGCGCCAGCAGCTTGGTGGCTAGCGGGGGGGCGCTCCAAGAGACCCAGTACTTC
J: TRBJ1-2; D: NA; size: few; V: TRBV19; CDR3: CASTQGFAYGYTF; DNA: TGTGCCAGCACTCAGGGTTTTGCCTATGGCTACACCTTC
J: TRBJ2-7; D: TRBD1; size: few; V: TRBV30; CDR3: CAWNPGQGNYEQYF; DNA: TGTGCCTGGAATCCGGGACAGGGCAATTACGAGCAGTACTTC
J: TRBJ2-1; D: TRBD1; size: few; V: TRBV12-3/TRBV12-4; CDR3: CASSYGQGAHNEQFF; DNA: TGTGCCAGCAGCTACGGACAGGGGGCTCACAATGAGCAGTTCTTC
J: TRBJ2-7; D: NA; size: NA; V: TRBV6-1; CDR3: CASTPIVSLPYEQYF; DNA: TGTGCCAGCACCCCCATTGTCAGCTTACCGTACGAGCAGTACTTC
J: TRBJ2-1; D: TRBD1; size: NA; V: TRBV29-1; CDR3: CSVALGMWGQSYTEQFF; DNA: TGCAGCGTTGCTCTGGGGATGTGGGGACAGTCCTACACTGAGCAGTTCTTC
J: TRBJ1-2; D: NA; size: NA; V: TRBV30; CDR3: CAWSVGIWTSGYTF; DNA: TGTGCCTGGAGTGTGGGAATTTGGACGTCCGGCTACACCTTC
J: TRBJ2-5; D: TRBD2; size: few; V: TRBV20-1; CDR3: CSAPRGRGGQKTQYF; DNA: TGCAGTGCCCCCCGAGGGCGGGGGGGCCAGAAGACCCAGTACTTC
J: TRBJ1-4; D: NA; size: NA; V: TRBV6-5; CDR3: CASSYPIQGWDEKLFF; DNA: TGTGCCAGCAGTTACCCCATTCAGGGCTGGGATGAAAAACTGTTTTTT
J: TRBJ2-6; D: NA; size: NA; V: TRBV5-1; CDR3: CAISPTGGSGANVLTF; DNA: TGCGCCATCAGCCCCACTGGCGGGTCCGGGGCCAACGTCCTGACTTTC
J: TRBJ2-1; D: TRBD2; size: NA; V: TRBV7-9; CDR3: CASSSAGAYNEQFF; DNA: TGTGCCAGCAGTTCTGCGGGAGCCTACAATGAGCAGTTCTTC
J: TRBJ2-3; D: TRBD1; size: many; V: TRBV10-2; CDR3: CASRGTGRTDTQYF; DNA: TGCGCCAGCAGGGGGACAGGGAGGACAGATACGCAGTATTTT
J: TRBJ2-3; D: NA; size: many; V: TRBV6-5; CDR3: CASSSWGNTDTQYF; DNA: TGTGCCAGCAGTTCTTGGGGGAACACAGATACGCAGTATTTT